A selection of T cell receptor beta chains follows, all from one sample in a study of technical replicates of blood from a few donors. Clones were sequenced by immunoSEQ multiplex PCR, and TCRdb holds only the in-frame ones, with some missing. The repertoire holds 60,000 to 90,000 clones, with roughly 93% as singletons. Input material: T cells isolated from PBMCs. These receptors originate from a human donor in good health. CDR3s include the opening cysteine and the closing phenylalanine or tryptophan. Fields, in order: J gene, V gene, CDR3 length, D gene, clone size, CDR3 protein, CDR3 DNA. The D gene is left open where the match is weak. Clone size is given for some rows only: seen once, a few or many times, or a class if the clone is expanded.

TRBJ1-1	TRBV5-1	16	TRBD1	once	CASSPGQGAQNTEAFF	TGCGCCAGCAGCCCGGGACAGGGGGCGCAGAACACTGAAGCTTTCTTT
TRBJ2-1	TRBV6-5	13	-	-	CASSYQGYNEQFF	TGTGCCAGCAGTTACCAGGGTTACAATGAGCAGTTCTTC
TRBJ1-1	TRBV19	15	-	-	CASSSSGHVRTEAFF	TGTGCCAGTAGTAGCTCAGGGCATGTGAGGACTGAAGCTTTCTTT
TRBJ2-1	TRBV11-3	15	TRBD1	-	CASSLAPDRSNEQFF	TGTGCCAGCAGCTTAGCACCGGACAGGTCAAATGAGCAGTTCTTC
TRBJ2-7	TRBV10-1	14	TRBD2	-	CASSESGRVYEQYF	TGCGCCAGCAGTGAAAGCGGGAGGGTCTACGAGCAGTACTTC
TRBJ1-5	TRBV30	13	-	-	CAWSVNGYQPQHF	TGTGCCTGGAGTGTAAACGGGTATCAGCCCCAGCATTTT
TRBJ1-5	TRBV11-2	13	-	-	CASSRDKNQPQHF	TGTGCCAGCAGCCGGGACAAAAATCAGCCCCAGCATTTT
TRBJ2-7	TRBV6-5	16	TRBD1	-	CASSYYGQGPSYEQYF	TGTGCCAGCAGTTACTACGGACAGGGGCCCTCCTACGAGCAGTACTTC
TRBJ1-5	TRBV28	15	-	few	CASSLGQGFRQPQHF	TGTGCCAGCAGTTTGGGGCAGGGCTTCCGGCAGCCCCAGCATTTT
TRBJ2-7	TRBV25-1	15	TRBD1	-	CASSESGTGGYEQYF	TGTGCCAGCAGTGAATCCGGGACAGGGGGCTACGAGCAGTACTTC
TRBJ1-5	TRBV10-3	15	TRBD1	-	CATSVTGPSNQPQHF	TGTGCGACCTCAGTGACAGGGCCAAGCAATCAGCCCCAGCATTTT
TRBJ2-1	TRBV5-4	13	TRBD2	-	CASSFSGSAEQFF	TGTGCCAGCAGCTTTAGCGGGAGCGCTGAGCAGTTCTTC
TRBJ2-1	TRBV29-1	12	-	-	CSATSGDNEQFF	TGCAGCGCAACTTCAGGGGACAATGAGCAGTTCTTC
TRBJ2-7	TRBV5-1	14	-	-	CASSPDGGIGEQYF	TGCGCCAGCAGCCCGGATGGGGGCATCGGCGAGCAGTACTTC
TRBJ2-6	TRBV28	14	-	-	CASSSRQLPNVLTF	TGTGCCAGCAGTTCCCGACAGTTACCCAACGTCCTGACTTTC
TRBJ2-1	TRBV30	15	TRBD2	-	CAWSGGREAKNEQFF	TGTGCCTGGAGTGGGGGGCGGGAGGCTAAGAATGAGCAGTTCTTC
TRBJ2-7	TRBV2	15	TRBD1	-	CASSEDGQGGYEQYF	TGTGCCAGCAGTGAGGACGGACAGGGGGGTTACGAGCAGTACTTC
TRBJ1-2	TRBV7-3	15	-	-	CASSLGGGVQYGYTF	TGTGCCAGCAGCTTAGGGGGGGGCGTACAGTATGGCTACACCTTC
TRBJ1-2	TRBV7-8	16	-	-	CASSLGATMSNYGYTF	TGTGCCAGCAGCTTAGGGGCCACCATGTCTAACTATGGCTACACCTTC
TRBJ2-7	TRBV13	14	-	-	CASKTGEGSYEQYF	TGTGCCAGTAAGACGGGGGAAGGTTCCTACGAGCAGTACTTC
TRBJ2-5	TRBV11-2	12	TRBD1	-	CASRGGEETQYF	TGTGCCAGCAGAGGGGGCGAAGAGACCCAGTACTTC
TRBJ2-3	TRBV6-5	13	-	once	CASATVNTDTQYF	TGTGCCAGCGCGACAGTCAACACAGATACGCAGTATTTT
TRBJ1-2	TRBV30	13	-	-	CAWLQGFVHGYTF	TGTGCCTGGCTTCAGGGGTTTGTGCATGGCTACACCTTC
TRBJ2-7	TRBV4-3	13	-	-	CASSRGTGYEQYF	TGCGCCAGCAGCCGAGGGACTGGCTACGAGCAGTACTTC
TRBJ2-1	TRBV27	17	TRBD1	-	CASSLEWTGLFYNEQFF	TGTGCCAGCAGTTTAGAATGGACAGGGCTTTTTTACAATGAGCAGTTCTTC
TRBJ1-3	TRBV14	12	-	-	CASSSSGGTIYF	TGTGCCAGCAGCTCCTCTGGAGGCACCATATATTTT
TRBJ2-5	TRBV7-2	14	TRBD1	-	CASSIRDRGETQYF	TGTGCCAGCAGCATCCGGGACAGGGGAGAGACCCAGTACTTC
TRBJ2-7	TRBV4-1	14	TRBD1	-	CASSQEQGAYEQYF	TGCGCCAGCAGCCAAGAACAGGGGGCCTACGAGCAGTACTTC
TRBJ2-7	TRBV5-8	17	-	-	CASREQGTIHPPYEQYF	TGTGCCAGCAGAGAACAGGGCACCATACATCCCCCCTACGAGCAGTACTTC
TRBJ1-2	TRBV30	12	-	once	CAWRTVNYGYTF	TGTGCCTGGAGGACAGTCAACTATGGCTACACCTTC
TRBJ1-1	TRBV15	14	-	-	CATSETRMNTEAFF	TGTGCCACCAGCGAAACAAGAATGAACACTGAAGCTTTCTTT
TRBJ2-7	TRBV5-4	14	TRBD2	-	CASSGGLANYEQYF	TGTGCCAGCAGCGGGGGACTAGCTAATTACGAGCAGTACTTC
TRBJ1-5	TRBV4-1	15	-	-	CASSQVSLTVWPQHF	TGCGCCAGCAGCCAAGTATCGCTCACTGTATGGCCCCAGCATTTT
TRBJ1-4	TRBV7-9	14	-	-	CASSLGQTNEKLFF	TGTGCCAGCAGCTTAGGGCAGACTAATGAAAAACTGTTTTTT
TRBJ2-2	TRBV7-6	13	-	-	CASSLDGAGELFF	TGTGCCAGCAGCTTAGATGGAGCCGGGGAGCTGTTTTTT
TRBJ1-2	TRBV28	15	-	once	CASSLSFAGPYGYTF	TGTGCCAGCAGTTTATCGTTTGCAGGGCCCTATGGCTACACCTTC
TRBJ2-1	TRBV28	14	-	-	CASKTLGSYNEQFF	TGTGCCAGCAAAACGCTCGGCTCCTACAATGAGCAGTTCTTC
TRBJ1-2	TRBV6-6	13	-	-	CASGRNTLNGYTF	TGTGCCAGTGGCCGAAACACATTAAATGGCTACACCTTC
TRBJ2-1	TRBV7-2	15	TRBD2	few	CASRTSGRAYNEQFF	TGTGCCAGCAGAACTAGCGGGAGGGCCTACAATGAGCAGTTCTTC
TRBJ2-7	TRBV7-2	16	-	-	CASSLSPRAGGYEQYF	TGTGCCAGCAGCTTATCTCCCCGGGCAGGGGGGTACGAGCAGTACTTC
TRBJ2-7	TRBV2	13	TRBD2	-	CASRPGLALEQYF	TGTGCCAGCAGGCCGGGACTAGCGCTCGAGCAGTACTTC
TRBJ2-3	TRBV9	15	-	-	CASSVRPGSTDTQYF	TGTGCCAGCAGCGTACGCCCAGGGAGCACAGATACGCAGTATTTT
TRBJ2-7	TRBV6-6	14	-	once	CASSYEQFAYEQYF	TGTGCCAGCAGTTACGAACAGTTCGCCTACGAGCAGTACTTC
TRBJ1-5	TRBV27	13	-	-	CASSLQGFQPQHF	TGTGCCAGCAGTTTACAGGGATTTCAGCCCCAGCATTTT
TRBJ1-1	TRBV19	14	-	-	CASSMGLGGTEAFF	TGTGCCAGTAGTATGGGGCTGGGTGGAACTGAAGCTTTCTTT
TRBJ2-5	TRBV7-2	14	-	-	CASSSEQGSETQYF	TGTGCCAGCAGCTCGGAACAGGGATCAGAGACCCAGTACTTC
TRBJ1-4	TRBV6-1	12	-	-	CASSESRVKLFF	TGTGCCAGCAGTGAATCGAGAGTAAAACTGTTTTTT
TRBJ1-5	TRBV4-1	16	-	-	CASSQGTGDNNQPQHF	TGCGCCAGCAGCCAAGGGACGGGGGATAACAATCAGCCCCAGCATTTT
TRBJ2-3	TRBV4-1	15	TRBD2	-	CASSQIAGSTDTQYF	TGCGCCAGCAGCCAGATAGCGGGAAGTACAGATACGCAGTATTTT
TRBJ1-1	TRBV5-1	13	-	-	CASSYEGNTEAFF	TGCGCCAGCAGCTATGAGGGGAACACTGAAGCTTTCTTT